This T cell receptor (beta chain) comes out of a study of vaccination effects on CD4 cells after COVID-19. Germline values: CDR1 DFQATT, CDR2 SNEGSKA (reference sequence). Trimming shortened V by 3 bases and J by 0 bases, and 9 bases separated the two germline ends. This CDR3 has 14 amino acids. A note on this clone: No antigen is known for it.

The table came from immunoSEQ multiplex PCR; TCRdb's copy has only in-frame clones and leaves some out. The sample holds just under 30,000 clones; roughly four fifths are singletons and the top ten take around a sixth. Antigen-specific CD4+ T cells were expanded (with viral peptide pools) by the ViraFEST assay ahead of sequencing. A roughly 10-day culture period preceded the isolation of CD4+ T cells. The cohort was immunized with two doses of either the BNT162b2 or mRNA-1273 vaccine. Sequenced here: CD4+ T cells from PBMCs cultured with HCoV-OC43 spike peptides, sampled after COVID-19 vaccination. Subset: HCoV-OC43 spike overlapping peptide pool stimulation. The TCR was taken from a human donor who received a COVID-19 vaccine. J is TRBJ2-1 and V is TRBV20-1, with D perhaps given as TRBD1 or TRBD2 (5 bases each). In nucleotides, the CDR3 is TGCAGTGCTAGTTGGGGGACCTCCTACAATGAGCAGTTCTTC. It encodes CSASWGTSYNEQFF.